The clone carrying this TCR beta chain was observed a handful of times. Its antigen is not known. It was with a sample-barcoded 5' primer and a J-beta primer mix that a second PCR of roughly 6 to 11 cycles was run. The template-switch adaptor, which had 12 random nucleotides, put a tag on each cDNA molecule. TCRdb re-called the 5' RACE reads through MiXCR, storing one row per CDR3 protein. Among about a million distinct CDR3 sequences listed, roughly 47% were seen once. The source of the sample is a study of blood T cells in healthy people across ages. Study-wide results and limits: Possibly, changes in expanded clonotypes were confounded because donor CMV status was unknown. The study found TCR beta diversity correlated strongly with naive T cell percentage.

V was cut by 0 bases and J by 3 bases, with 12 bases left in between. The CDR3 covers 16 residues. Germline V gene lookup returns CDR1 LGHDT and CDR2 YNNKEL (reference sequence). The sequencing sample was made of blood. The chain recombines TRBV3-1 with TRBJ2-1; no clear D. This TCR was sampled from a woman aged 55-69 years in good health. Here the CDR3 DNA reads TGTGCCAGCAGCCAAGAAGAATCCTCCCTCTACAATGAGCAGTTCTTC. Its protein is CASSQEESSLYNEQFF.